Given below is one TCR beta chain in context. The antigen is unknown. The sample originates from a study of T cell responses to AZD1222 COVID-19 vaccine. Regarding the study as a whole: The study found vaccine-associated CD4 TCRs spanning spike, dominant at 160-218 and 743-854. The donor group comprised mostly white British people and more females; the analysis possibly underestimated clonal diversity.

Sequencing was performed with immunoSEQ multiplex PCR; in TCRdb, only in-frame clones are kept and a portion is missing. Among around 80,000 clones listed, nearly 90% were seen once. The CDR3 is 17 amino acids. The trim removed 5 bases at V and 4 bases at J, leaving 14 bases unmatched. CDR1 is LNHDA and CDR2 is SQIVND in the germline V gene (reference sequence). Sequences were derived from peripheral blood, sampled 28 days after the second AZD1222 dose. The genes are TRBV19 and TRBJ2-5; 9 bases are a match to TRBD2. This receptor was obtained from an adult who received the AZD1222 COVID-19 vaccine. CDR3 sequence (DNA): TGTGCCAGTAGTCCACTCCGAGGAGCGGGAGGATTAGAGACCCAGTACTTC. Residues: CASSPLRGAGGLETQYF. Using reference TRBV19 and TRBJ2-5 for the parts outside the CDR3, the full variable domain is DGGITQSPKYLFRKEGQNVTLSCEQNLNHDAMYWYRQDPGQGLRLIYYSQIVNDFQKGDIAEGYSVSREKKESFPLTVTSAQKNPTAFYLCASSPLRGAGGLETQYFGPGTRLLVL.